The clone carrying this T cell receptor (beta chain) was picked up a small number of times. With a J-beta primer mix and a sample-barcoded 5' primer, a second PCR ran about 7 to 11 cycles. TCRdb used MiXCR to reprocess the 5' RACE reads, holding one entry per CDR3 protein. The sample has 800,000 to 1,000,000 distinct CDR3 sequences; under 50% are singletons. These data are taken from a study of blood T cells in healthy people across ages. The source material was blood. This clonotype was obtained from a man aged 30 to 45 in good health.

The CDR3 region has the DNA TGTGCCAGCAGCCCCGGACAGGGGGCCATTTCCTCCTACAATGAGCAGTTCTTC. Translated, it gives CASSPGQGAISSYNEQFF. V usage is TRBV7-2 and J usage is TRBJ2-1; 11 bases map to TRBD1. The trim removed 5 bases at V and 0 bases at J, leaving 9 bases unmatched. The V gene's germline CDR1 is SGHTA and CDR2 FQGNSA. The CDR3 is 18 residues long. Supplemented by reference TRBV7-2 and TRBJ2-1, the full variable domain reads GAGVSQSPSNKVTEKGKDVELRCDPISGHTALYWYRQSLGQGLEFLIYFQGNSAPDKSGLPSDRFSAERTGGSVSTLTIQRTQQEDSAVYLCASSPGQGAISSYNEQFFGPGTRLTVL.